The 21 T cell receptor beta chains presented below share a single source sample, sequenced in a study of cytomegalovirus exposure and HLA in healthy donors. Primers: 60 Vbeta forward and 13 Jbeta reverse. The protocol was immunoSEQ multiplex PCR, while the TCRdb copy is restricted to in-frame clones and leaves out a portion. The table lists some 130,000 clones, 80% of them singletons. Sequencing used PBMCs. The receptors were gathered from a man aged 25-45 years in good health and CMV-seronegative.

The V gene is TRBV28, the J gene TRBJ2-3; 8 bases agree with TRBD2. Trimming cost V 4 bases and J 3 bases; bases outside gene matches: 6. The CDR3 contains 15 residues. CDR1 is MDHEN, CDR2 SYDVKM, per germline. CDR3 protein: CASSSASGGTDTQYF. DNA for the CDR3: TGTGCCAGCAGTTCGGCCTCGGGAGGGACAGATACGCAGTATTTT.

A word on this clone: Distinct nucleotide sequences in the sample also encode this CDR3. V and J are TRBV16 and TRBJ2-5, with 8 bases aligning to TRBD1. This CDR3 has 14 amino acids. V lost 4 bases to trimming and J lost 5 bases; unmatched junction nucleotides: 6. The germline CDR1 and CDR2 sequences are KGHSY and FQNENV. For the CDR3, the DNA is TGTGCCAGCAGCCGGGACAGGATGATGGAGACCCAGTACTTC. It is translated as CASSRDRMMETQYF.

The chain uses TRBV5-4 and TRBJ2-3; D is perhaps TRBD1 (6 bases). The CDR3 totals 14 residues. Trimming cost V 4 bases and J 2 bases, with 11 bases left between them. Per germline, CDR1 SGHNT and CDR2 YYREEE (reference sequence). Here the CDR3 reads CASSGRGTTDTQYF. CDR3 nucleotides: TGTGCCAGCAGCGGAAGGGGGACCACAGATACGCAGTATTTT. The variable domain in full, with the rest retrieved from reference TRBV5-4 and TRBJ2-3, is ETGVTQSPTHLIKTRGQQVTLRCSSQSGHNTVSWYQQALGQGPQFIFQYYREEENGRGNFPPRFSGLQFPNYSSELNVNALELDDSALYLCASSGRGTTDTQYFGPGTRLTVL.

This clone was seen a handful of times. The V call is TRBV2, the J call TRBJ1-1; 9 positions match TRBD1. CDR1 is SNHLY, CDR2 FYNNEI, per germline. With V trimmed by 5 bases and J by 10 bases, 5 bases remained unmatched. CDR3 length: 12 amino acids. The CDR3, as DNA: TGTGCCAGCAGTCCCCTGGACAGGGGAGCTTTCTTT. This encodes CASSPLDRGAFF.

The V call is TRBV13, the J call TRBJ1-2, with 12 bases identical to TRBD1. Germline trimming cut 5 bases from V and 8 bases from J; bases unmatched to any gene: 9. The CDR3 covers 15 residues. Per germline, CDR1 PRHDT and CDR2 FYEKMQ (reference sequence). In DNA, the CDR3 is TGTGCCAGCAGCCGGAGGGGACAGGGGGCGGGCGGCTACACCTTC. Its protein is CASSRRGQGAGGYTF.

The chain employs TRBV15 and TRBJ1-5; D gene uncertain. Trimming cost V 6 bases and J 0 bases, with 15 bases left between them. Germline CDR1 is LNHNV and CDR2 is YYDKDF (reference sequence). CDR3 length: 16 amino acids. CDR3 protein: CATSRGPARSNQPQHF. The CDR3 bases are TGTGCCACCAGTCGCGGTCCCGCACGTAGCAATCAGCCCCAGCATTTT. Drawing the rest from reference TRBV15 and TRBJ1-5, the complete variable domain is DAMVIQNPRYQVTQFGKPVTLSCSQTLNHNVMYWYQQKSSQAPKLLFHYYDKDFNNEADTPDNFQSRRPNTSFCFLDIRSPGLGDTAMYLCATSRGPARSNQPQHFGDGTRLSIL.

The chain has TRBV28 and TRBJ2-5, with TRBD1 identical over 7 bases. This CDR3 is 15 amino acids long. J lost 5 bases, V lost 4 bases, and 10 bases had no gene match. Germline V gives CDR1 MDHEN, CDR2 SYDVKM. CDR3 amino acids: CASSSHDRALETQYF. CDR3 sequence (DNA): TGTGCCAGCAGTTCGCACGACAGGGCACTGGAGACCCAGTACTTC.

V usage is TRBV6-6 and J usage is TRBJ2-2, with 7 bases that match TRBD1. This CDR3 region has 14 residues. V shed 10 bases and J 2 bases; nucleotides not matched to a gene: 7. CDR1 MNHNY and CDR2 SVGAGI come from the germline V gene (reference sequence). DNA for the CDR3: TGTGCCATTGACAGGGAGACTAACACCGGGGAGCTGTTTTTT. Protein: CAIDRETNTGELFF.

The chain employs TRBV4-2 and TRBJ2-7; 12 bases agree with TRBD1. The CDR3 totals 16 residues. Losses at the gene ends were 4 bases for V and 7 bases for J; bases not matched to a gene: 11. Germline values: CDR1 LGHNA, CDR2 YNFKEQ. The CDR3 sequence is CASSPPPGQGAGEQYF. As DNA, the CDR3 is TGTGCCAGCAGCCCCCCGCCGGGACAGGGGGCGGGTGAGCAGTACTTC.

The chain combines TRBV30 with TRBJ2-7; possible D gene TRBD1, 7 bases. Looked up from germline, CDR1 is GTSNPN and CDR2 is SVGIG (reference sequence). Between the trimmed V and J ends, which lost 3 bases and 3 bases, there was a span of 15 bases. CDR3 length: 14 amino acids. CDR3 sequence: CAWSPWQGGYEQYF. DNA of the CDR3: TGTGCCTGGAGCCCGTGGCAGGGGGGCTACGAGCAGTACTTC.

Here the CDR3 DNA reads TGTGCCAGTAGCTCCCCGGGAAACACCGGGGAGCTGTTTTTT. Encoded protein: CASSSPGNTGELFF. The rearrangement links TRBV19 to TRBJ2-2; D may be TRBD2 (5 bases). The CDR3 contains 14 residues. Germline-derived CDR1 and CDR2 are LNHDA and SQIVND (reference sequence). V was pared by 6 bases and J by 2 bases, with 10 bases between. Full variable domain (outside the CDR3, taken from reference TRBV19 and TRBJ2-2): DGGITQSPKYLFRKEGQNVTLSCEQNLNHDAMYWYRQDPGQGLRLIYYSQIVNDFQKGDIAEGYSVSREKKESFPLTVTSAQKNPTAFYLCASSSPGNTGELFFGEGSRLTVL.

The chain is built from TRBV10-1 and TRBJ1-6; D unclear. The germline gives CDR1 WNHNN, CDR2 SYGVQD (reference sequence). The CDR3 length is 12 residues. V gave up 8 bases and J gave up 6 bases, with 8 bases separating them. DNA for the CDR3: TGCGCCAGCGCGTCTACTAATTCACCCCTCCACTTT. Translated: CASASTNSPLHF.

This chain uses TRBV9 with TRBJ1-1, with D possibly being TRBD1 (5 bases). This CDR3 is built from 14 residues. Trimming cost V 4 bases and J 5 bases, with 15 bases left between them. Per the germline V gene, CDR1 is SGDLS and CDR2 is YYNGEE. The CDR3 coding sequence is TGTGCCAGCAGCCCAGAGGGACTATGGACTGAAGCTTTCTTT. It codes for CASSPEGLWTEAFF.

The chain has TRBV28 and TRBJ2-4; no definite D call. V dropped 7 bases and J dropped 3 bases, with 16 bases sitting between them. This CDR3 spans 15 amino acids. Germline CDR1 reads MDHEN; CDR2 reads SYDVKM. The CDR3 DNA is TGTGCCAGCACCCCATATCGCCTCGGCAAAAACATTCAGTACTTC. The encoded protein is CASTPYRLGKNIQYF. The variable domain in full, with the rest retrieved from reference TRBV28 and TRBJ2-4, is DVKVTQSSRYLVKRTGEKVFLECVQDMDHENMFWYRQDPGLGLRLIYFSYDVKMKEKGDIPEGYSVSREKKERFSLILESASTNQTSMYLCASTPYRLGKNIQYFGAGTRLSVL.

This clone was observed a few times. The V gene is TRBV5-1, the J gene TRBJ1-5; D is unclear. CDR1 and CDR2 from the germline V gene are SGHRS and YFSETQ. Trimming shortened V by 0 bases and J by 2 bases, and 9 bases separated the two germline ends. This CDR3 is built from 15 residues. The CDR3 spells CASSLGGYRNQPQHF. The CDR3 DNA is TGCGCCAGCAGCTTGGGAGGCTACCGCAATCAGCCCCAGCATTTT.

V and J are TRBV5-1 and TRBJ2-7; D not certain. The germline V gene has CDR1 SGHRS and CDR2 YFSETQ. V was pared by 4 bases and J by 6 bases, with 17 bases between. The CDR3 contains 14 residues. CDR3: CASSLGSSGSEQYF. CDR3 nucleotides: TGCGCCAGCAGCCTCGGGTCCTCCGGGTCCGAGCAGTACTTC.

The chain links TRBV7-2 to TRBJ1-3, with D hard to call. Germline CDR1 SGHTA, CDR2 FQGNSA. V was trimmed by 5 bases and J by 3 bases, leaving 2 bases between them. The CDR3 spans 11 residues. CDR3 region: CASSLGNTIYF. As DNA, the CDR3 is TGTGCCAGCAGCCTTGGAAACACCATATATTTT.

The chain links TRBV11-2 to TRBJ2-3; possibly TRBD2 for D (5 bases). This CDR3 has 15 residues. Trimming took 3 bases from V and 3 from J, leaving 13 bases between them. Germline V gives CDR1 SGHAT, CDR2 FQNNGV. CDR3: CASSFLPPGTDTQYF. DNA for the CDR3: TGTGCCAGCAGCTTCTTACCCCCGGGGACAGATACGCAGTATTTT.

A few counts support this clone. The chain carries TRBV4-3 and TRBJ2-7; TRBD1 matches at 9 bases. Germline values: CDR1 LGHNA, CDR2 YSLEER. The CDR3 is 15 amino acids. The ends lost 1 base at V and 6 bases at J; junction bases unmatched: 7. CDR3 sequence (DNA): TGCGCCAGCAGCCAAGTGAACAGGGGGCGATCCGAGCAGTACTTC. It translates to CASSQVNRGRSEQYF.

This sequence joins TRBV9 and TRBJ2-7; 7 nucleotides align to TRBD1. The CDR3 totals 14 residues. Germline V gene data show CDR1 as SGDLS and CDR2 as YYNGEE. V lost 0 bases, J lost 6 bases, and 6 bases stayed unmatched. CDR3 region: CASSVGQGDREQYF. The CDR3 DNA reads as TGTGCCAGCAGCGTAGGGCAGGGGGACCGCGAGCAGTACTTC.

In this sample, this clone turned up once. V usage is TRBV15 and J usage is TRBJ1-5; 10 bases line up with TRBD1. Germline V gene lookup returns CDR1 LNHNV and CDR2 YYDKDF (reference sequence). Trimming removed 1 base from V and 5 bases from J; junction bases left unmatched: 2. The CDR3 runs to 15 residues. CDR3 protein: CATSRGQGAHQPQHF. Here the CDR3 DNA reads TGTGCCACCAGCAGAGGACAGGGGGCGCATCAGCCCCAGCATTTT.